This T cell receptor beta chain was profiled in a study of cytomegalovirus exposure and HLA in healthy donors. Trimming at V came to 1 base and at J to 4 bases, leaving 2 bases not matched to a gene. There are 14 residues in the CDR3. In germline, CDR1 is ENHRY, CDR2 SYGVKD. The study, taken as a whole, reports: Three CMV-associated chains were confirmed in vitro to be specific for CMV antigens. Most TCRs appeared rarely, but some public TCRs recurred in many donors.

Method: immunoSEQ multiplex PCR; TCRdb's copy keeps in-frame clones and lacks some. The sample carries 190,000 or so clones, approximately 83% recorded once. Regarding this clone: Antigen specificity is unknown.

The material sequenced was PBMCs. The chain has TRBV10-3 and TRBJ1-1; 8 nucleotides agree with TRBD1. This receptor was taken from a woman under 30 in good health and CMV-seropositive. The CDR3 reads CAISEYTGGTEAFF. The CDR3 DNA is TGTGCCATCAGTGAGTATACAGGGGGCACTGAAGCTTTCTTT.